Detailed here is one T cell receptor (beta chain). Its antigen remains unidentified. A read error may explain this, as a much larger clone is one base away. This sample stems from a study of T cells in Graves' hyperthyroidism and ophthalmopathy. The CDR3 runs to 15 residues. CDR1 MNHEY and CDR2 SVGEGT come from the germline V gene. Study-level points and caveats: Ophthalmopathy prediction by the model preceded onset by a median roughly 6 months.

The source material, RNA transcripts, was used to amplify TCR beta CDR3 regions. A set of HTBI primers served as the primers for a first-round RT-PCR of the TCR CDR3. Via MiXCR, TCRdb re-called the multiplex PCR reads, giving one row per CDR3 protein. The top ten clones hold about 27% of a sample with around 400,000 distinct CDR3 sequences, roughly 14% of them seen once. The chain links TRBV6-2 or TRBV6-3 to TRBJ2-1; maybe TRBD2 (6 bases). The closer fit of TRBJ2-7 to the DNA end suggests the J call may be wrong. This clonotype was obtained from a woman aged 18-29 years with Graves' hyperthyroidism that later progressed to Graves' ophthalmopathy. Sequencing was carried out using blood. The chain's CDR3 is CATERVASAGNEQYF. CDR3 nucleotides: TGTGCCACCGAGAGGGTGGCTAGCGCAGGCAATGAGCAGTACTTC.